What follows describes a single T cell receptor beta chain. Its antigen is unidentified. With each sample, at least 5.5 micrograms of total RNA were extracted. The sample belongs to a study of blood T cells in healthy people across ages. This CDR3 region has 14 residues. The germline V gene has CDR1 SGHRS and CDR2 YFSETQ. V dropped 3 bases and J dropped 0 bases, with 8 bases sitting between them. With a J-beta primer mix and a sample-barcoded 5' primer, a second PCR ran about 7 to 12 cycles. From the 5' RACE reads, TCRdb called clonotypes with MiXCR, one entry per CDR3 protein. The table has about 620,000 distinct CDR3 sequences, approximately 21% seen once. Whole-study results and caveats: A roughly linear fall in TCR beta diversity per million T cells was seen with increasing age.

V and J are TRBV5-1 and TRBJ2-3; D is unclear. This clonotype originated in a man between 65 and 79 years old in good health. Sequencing input: blood. The CDR3 region is CASSSAFSTDTQYF. The CDR3 bases are TGCGCCAGCAGCTCGGCCTTTAGCACAGATACGCAGTATTTT.